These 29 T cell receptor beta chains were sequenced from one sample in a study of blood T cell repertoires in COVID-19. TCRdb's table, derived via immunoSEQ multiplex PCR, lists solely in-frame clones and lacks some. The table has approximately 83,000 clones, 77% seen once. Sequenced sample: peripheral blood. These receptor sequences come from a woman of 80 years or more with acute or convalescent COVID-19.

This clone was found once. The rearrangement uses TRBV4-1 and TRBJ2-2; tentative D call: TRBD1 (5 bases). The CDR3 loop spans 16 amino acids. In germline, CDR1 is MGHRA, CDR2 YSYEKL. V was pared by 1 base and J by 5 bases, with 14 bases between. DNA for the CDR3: TGCGCCAGCAGCCAAGGCGGCAGGGTAGGGACCGGGGAGCTGTTTTTT. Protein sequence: CASSQGGRVGTGELFF.

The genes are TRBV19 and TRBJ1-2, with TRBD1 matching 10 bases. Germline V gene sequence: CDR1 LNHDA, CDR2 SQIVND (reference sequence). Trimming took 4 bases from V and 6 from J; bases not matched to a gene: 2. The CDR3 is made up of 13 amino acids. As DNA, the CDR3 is TGTGCCAGTAGTACGACAGGGGGCGATGGCTACACCTTC. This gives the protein CASSTTGGDGYTF.

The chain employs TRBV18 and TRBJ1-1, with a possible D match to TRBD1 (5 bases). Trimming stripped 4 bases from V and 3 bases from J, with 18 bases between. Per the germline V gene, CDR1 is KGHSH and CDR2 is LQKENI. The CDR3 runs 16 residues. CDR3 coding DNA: TGTGCCAGCTCACTTGCGGGGACTGGGGCCCACACTGAAGCTTTCTTT. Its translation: CASSLAGTGAHTEAFF.

The CDR3 region has the DNA TGTGCCAGCAGTGAATCTGGACATTACAATGAGCAGTTCTTC. This codes for CASSESGHYNEQFF. This chain links TRBV25-1 with TRBJ2-1, with D perhaps matching TRBD1 (5 bases). Deletions cut 1 base from V and 4 bases from J, with 8 bases between. CDR1 and CDR2 (germline): MGHDK, SYGVNS. The CDR3 runs to 14 residues.

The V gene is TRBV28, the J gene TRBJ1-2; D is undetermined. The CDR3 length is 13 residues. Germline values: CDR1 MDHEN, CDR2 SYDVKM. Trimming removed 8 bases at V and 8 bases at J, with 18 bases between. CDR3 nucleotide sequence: TGTGCCAGCCAACTTCAGGTAGATGTAGGCTACACCTTC. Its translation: CASQLQVDVGYTF.

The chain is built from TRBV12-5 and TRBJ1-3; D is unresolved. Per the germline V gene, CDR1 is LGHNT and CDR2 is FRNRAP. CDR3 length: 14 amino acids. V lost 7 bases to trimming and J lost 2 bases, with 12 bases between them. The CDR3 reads CASVSQYPGNTIYF. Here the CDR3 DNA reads TGTGCTAGTGTTTCACAGTATCCTGGAAACACCATATATTTT.

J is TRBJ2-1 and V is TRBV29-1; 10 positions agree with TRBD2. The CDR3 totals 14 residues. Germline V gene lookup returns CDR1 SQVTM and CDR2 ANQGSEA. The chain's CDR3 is CTGSERGGRDEQFF. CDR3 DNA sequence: TGCACCGGGTCCGAGCGGGGGGGAAGGGATGAGCAGTTCTTC.

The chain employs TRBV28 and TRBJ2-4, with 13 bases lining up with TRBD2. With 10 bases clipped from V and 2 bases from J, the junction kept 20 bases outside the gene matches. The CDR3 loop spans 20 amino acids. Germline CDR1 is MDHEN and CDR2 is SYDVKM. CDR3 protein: CATLALGTSGNRGTKNIQYF. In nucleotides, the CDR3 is TGTGCCACCCTCGCGCTGGGGACTAGCGGGAATAGGGGGACCAAAAACATTCAGTACTTC.

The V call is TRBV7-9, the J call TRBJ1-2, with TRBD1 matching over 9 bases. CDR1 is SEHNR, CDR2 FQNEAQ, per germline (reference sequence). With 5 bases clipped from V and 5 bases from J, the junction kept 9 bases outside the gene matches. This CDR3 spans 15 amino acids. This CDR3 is CASSHPGTGRYGYTF. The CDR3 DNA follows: TGTGCCAGCAGCCATCCCGGGACAGGGCGATATGGCTACACCTTC.

The CDR3 spells CASSYYPPGILEKLFF. In DNA form, the CDR3 reads TGTGCCAGCAGTTACTACCCCCCGGGAATACTTGAAAAACTGTTTTTT. The rearrangement links TRBV6-2 or TRBV6-3 to TRBJ1-4; D not resolved. This CDR3 has 16 residues. V lost 1 base and J lost 7, with 16 bases in between. Looked up from germline, CDR1 is MNHEY and CDR2 is SVGEGT.

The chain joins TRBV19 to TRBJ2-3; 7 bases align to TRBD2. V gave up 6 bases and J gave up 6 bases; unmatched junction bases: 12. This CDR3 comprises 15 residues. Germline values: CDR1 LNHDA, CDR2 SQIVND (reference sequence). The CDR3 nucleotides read TGTGCCAGTAGAGAGCGGGACGCGGGCGGCGATACGCAGTATTTT. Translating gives CASRERDAGGDTQYF.

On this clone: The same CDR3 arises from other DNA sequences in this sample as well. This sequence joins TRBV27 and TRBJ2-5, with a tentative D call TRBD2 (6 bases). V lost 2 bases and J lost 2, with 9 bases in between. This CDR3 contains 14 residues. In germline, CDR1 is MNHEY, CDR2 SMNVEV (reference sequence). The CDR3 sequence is CASSLGGRQETQYF. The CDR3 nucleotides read TGTGCCAGCAGTTTAGGGGGGAGGCAAGAGACCCAGTACTTC.

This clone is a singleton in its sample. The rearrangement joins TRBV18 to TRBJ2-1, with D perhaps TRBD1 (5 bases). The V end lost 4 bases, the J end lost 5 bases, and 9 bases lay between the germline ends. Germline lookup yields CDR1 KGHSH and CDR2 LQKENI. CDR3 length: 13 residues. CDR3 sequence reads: CASSLSQDNEQFF. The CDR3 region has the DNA TGTGCCAGCTCACTTTCACAGGACAATGAGCAGTTCTTC.

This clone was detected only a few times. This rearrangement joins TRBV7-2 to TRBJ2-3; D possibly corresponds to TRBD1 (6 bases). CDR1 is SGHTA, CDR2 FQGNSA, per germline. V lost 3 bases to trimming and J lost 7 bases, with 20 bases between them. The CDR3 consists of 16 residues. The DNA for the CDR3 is TGTGCCAGCAGCTTGGGTCTGACAGGTTTAGGGAATACGCAGTATTTT. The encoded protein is CASSLGLTGLGNTQYF. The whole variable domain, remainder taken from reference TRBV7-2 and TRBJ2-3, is GAGVSQSPSNKVTEKGKDVELRCDPISGHTALYWYRQSLGQGLEFLIYFQGNSAPDKSGLPSDRFSAERTGGSVSTLTIQRTQQEDSAVYLCASSLGLTGLGNTQYFGPGTRLTVL.

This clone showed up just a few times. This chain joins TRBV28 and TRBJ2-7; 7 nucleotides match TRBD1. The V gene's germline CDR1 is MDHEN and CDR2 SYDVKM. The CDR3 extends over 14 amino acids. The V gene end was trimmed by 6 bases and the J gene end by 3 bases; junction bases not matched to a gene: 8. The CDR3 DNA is TGTGCCAGCAGCCCCGGGACAGACAACTACGAGCAGTACTTC. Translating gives CASSPGTDNYEQYF.

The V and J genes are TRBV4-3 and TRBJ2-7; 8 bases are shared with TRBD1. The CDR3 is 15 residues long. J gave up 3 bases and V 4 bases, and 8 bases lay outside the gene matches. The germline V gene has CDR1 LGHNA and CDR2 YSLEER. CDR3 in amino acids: CASSRERTGHYEQYF. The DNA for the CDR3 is TGCGCCAGCAGCCGAGAACGGACAGGGCACTACGAGCAGTACTTC.

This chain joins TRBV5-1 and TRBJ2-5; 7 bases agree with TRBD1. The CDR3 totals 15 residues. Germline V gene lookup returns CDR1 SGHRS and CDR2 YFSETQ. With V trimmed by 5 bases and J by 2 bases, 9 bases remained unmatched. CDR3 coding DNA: TGCGCCAGCAGGACAGGGATCTCTAGACAAGAGACCCAGTACTTC. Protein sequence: CASRTGISRQETQYF.

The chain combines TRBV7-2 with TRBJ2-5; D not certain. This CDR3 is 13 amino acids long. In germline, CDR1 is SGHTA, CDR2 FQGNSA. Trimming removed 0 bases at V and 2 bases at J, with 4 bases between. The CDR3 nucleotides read TGTGCCAGCAGCTTAGCCTCGCAAGAGACCCAGTACTTC. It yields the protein CASSLASQETQYF.

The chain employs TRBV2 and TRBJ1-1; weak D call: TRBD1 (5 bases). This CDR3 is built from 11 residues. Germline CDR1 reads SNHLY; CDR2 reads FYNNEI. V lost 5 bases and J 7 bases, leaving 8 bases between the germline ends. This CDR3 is CASSSDSEAFF. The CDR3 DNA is TGTGCCAGCAGTTCTGACAGTGAAGCTTTCTTT.

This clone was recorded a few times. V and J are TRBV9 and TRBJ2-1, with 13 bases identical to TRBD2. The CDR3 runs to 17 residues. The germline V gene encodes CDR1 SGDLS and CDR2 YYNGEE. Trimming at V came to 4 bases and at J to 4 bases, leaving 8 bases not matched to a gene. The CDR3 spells CASSPRTSGGLYNEQFF. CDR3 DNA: TGTGCCAGCAGCCCTCGGACTAGCGGGGGACTATACAATGAGCAGTTCTTC.

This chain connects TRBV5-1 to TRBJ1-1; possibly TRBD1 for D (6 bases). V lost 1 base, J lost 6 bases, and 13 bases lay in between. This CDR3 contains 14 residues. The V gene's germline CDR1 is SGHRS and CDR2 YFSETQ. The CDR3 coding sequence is TGCGCCAGCAGCTTGATCGGGACATCCTCTGAAGCTTTCTTT. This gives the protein CASSLIGTSSEAFF. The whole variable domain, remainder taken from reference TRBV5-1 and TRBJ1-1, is KAGVTQTPRYLIKTRGQQVTLSCSPISGHRSVSWYQQTPGQGLQFLFEYFSETQRNKGNFPGRFSGRQFSNSRSEMNVSTLELGDSALYLCASSLIGTSSEAFFGQGTRLTVV.

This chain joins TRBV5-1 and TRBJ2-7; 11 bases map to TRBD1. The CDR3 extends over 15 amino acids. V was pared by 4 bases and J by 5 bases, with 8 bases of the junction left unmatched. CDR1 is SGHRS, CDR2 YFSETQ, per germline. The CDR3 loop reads CASSTRTGGLNEQYF. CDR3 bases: TGCGCCAGCAGCACCCGGACAGGGGGCCTGAACGAGCAGTACTTC.

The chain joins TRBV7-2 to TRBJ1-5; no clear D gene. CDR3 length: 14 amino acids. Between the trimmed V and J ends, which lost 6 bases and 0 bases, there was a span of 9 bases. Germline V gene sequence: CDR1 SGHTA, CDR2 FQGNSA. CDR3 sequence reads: CASSDYYSNQPQHF. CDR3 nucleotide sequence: TGTGCCAGCAGTGACTATTATAGCAATCAGCCCCAGCATTTT.

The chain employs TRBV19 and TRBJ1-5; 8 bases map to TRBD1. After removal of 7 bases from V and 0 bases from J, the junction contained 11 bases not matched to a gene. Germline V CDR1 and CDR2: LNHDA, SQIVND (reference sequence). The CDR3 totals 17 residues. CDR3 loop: CASTSGTGAYSNQPQHF. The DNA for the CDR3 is TGTGCCAGTACCTCCGGGACAGGAGCGTATAGCAATCAGCCCCAGCATTTT.

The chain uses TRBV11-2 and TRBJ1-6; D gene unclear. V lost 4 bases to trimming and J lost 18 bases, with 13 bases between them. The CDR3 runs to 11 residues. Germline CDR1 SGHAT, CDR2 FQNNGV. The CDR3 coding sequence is TGTGCCAGCAGCTCGGGTATGGCCACCCACTTT. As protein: CASSSGMATHF. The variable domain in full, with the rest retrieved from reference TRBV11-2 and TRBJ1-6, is EAGVAQSPRYKIIEKRQSVAFWCNPISGHATLYWYQQILGQGPKLLIQFQNNGVVDDSQLPKDRFSAERLKGVDSTLKIQPAKLEDSAVYLCASSSGMATHFGNGTRLTVT.

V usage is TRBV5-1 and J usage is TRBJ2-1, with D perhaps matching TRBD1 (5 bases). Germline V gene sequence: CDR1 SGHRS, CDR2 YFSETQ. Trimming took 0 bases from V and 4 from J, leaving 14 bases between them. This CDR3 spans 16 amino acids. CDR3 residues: CASSLAGIRAYNEQFF. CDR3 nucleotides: TGCGCCAGCAGCTTGGCAGGGATAAGGGCTTACAATGAGCAGTTCTTC.

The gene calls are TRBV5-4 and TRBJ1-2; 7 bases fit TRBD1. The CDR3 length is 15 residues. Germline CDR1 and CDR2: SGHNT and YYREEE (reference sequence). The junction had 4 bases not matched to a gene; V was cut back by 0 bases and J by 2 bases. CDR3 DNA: TGTGCCAGCAGCTTGGATGGGACAGCCAACTATGGCTACACCTTC. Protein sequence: CASSLDGTANYGYTF.

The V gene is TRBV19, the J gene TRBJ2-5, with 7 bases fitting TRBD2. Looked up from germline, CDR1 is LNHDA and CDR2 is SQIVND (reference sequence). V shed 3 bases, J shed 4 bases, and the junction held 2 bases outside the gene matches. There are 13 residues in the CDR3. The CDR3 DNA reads TGTGCCAGTAGTATGACTAGCCGAGAGACCCAGTACTTC. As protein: CASSMTSRETQYF.

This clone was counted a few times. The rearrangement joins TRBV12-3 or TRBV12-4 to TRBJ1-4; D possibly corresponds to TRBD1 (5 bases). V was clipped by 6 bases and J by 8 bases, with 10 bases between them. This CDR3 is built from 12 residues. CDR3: CASSRADEKLFF. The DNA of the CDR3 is TGTGCCAGCAGCAGGGCGGACGAAAAACTGTTTTTT.